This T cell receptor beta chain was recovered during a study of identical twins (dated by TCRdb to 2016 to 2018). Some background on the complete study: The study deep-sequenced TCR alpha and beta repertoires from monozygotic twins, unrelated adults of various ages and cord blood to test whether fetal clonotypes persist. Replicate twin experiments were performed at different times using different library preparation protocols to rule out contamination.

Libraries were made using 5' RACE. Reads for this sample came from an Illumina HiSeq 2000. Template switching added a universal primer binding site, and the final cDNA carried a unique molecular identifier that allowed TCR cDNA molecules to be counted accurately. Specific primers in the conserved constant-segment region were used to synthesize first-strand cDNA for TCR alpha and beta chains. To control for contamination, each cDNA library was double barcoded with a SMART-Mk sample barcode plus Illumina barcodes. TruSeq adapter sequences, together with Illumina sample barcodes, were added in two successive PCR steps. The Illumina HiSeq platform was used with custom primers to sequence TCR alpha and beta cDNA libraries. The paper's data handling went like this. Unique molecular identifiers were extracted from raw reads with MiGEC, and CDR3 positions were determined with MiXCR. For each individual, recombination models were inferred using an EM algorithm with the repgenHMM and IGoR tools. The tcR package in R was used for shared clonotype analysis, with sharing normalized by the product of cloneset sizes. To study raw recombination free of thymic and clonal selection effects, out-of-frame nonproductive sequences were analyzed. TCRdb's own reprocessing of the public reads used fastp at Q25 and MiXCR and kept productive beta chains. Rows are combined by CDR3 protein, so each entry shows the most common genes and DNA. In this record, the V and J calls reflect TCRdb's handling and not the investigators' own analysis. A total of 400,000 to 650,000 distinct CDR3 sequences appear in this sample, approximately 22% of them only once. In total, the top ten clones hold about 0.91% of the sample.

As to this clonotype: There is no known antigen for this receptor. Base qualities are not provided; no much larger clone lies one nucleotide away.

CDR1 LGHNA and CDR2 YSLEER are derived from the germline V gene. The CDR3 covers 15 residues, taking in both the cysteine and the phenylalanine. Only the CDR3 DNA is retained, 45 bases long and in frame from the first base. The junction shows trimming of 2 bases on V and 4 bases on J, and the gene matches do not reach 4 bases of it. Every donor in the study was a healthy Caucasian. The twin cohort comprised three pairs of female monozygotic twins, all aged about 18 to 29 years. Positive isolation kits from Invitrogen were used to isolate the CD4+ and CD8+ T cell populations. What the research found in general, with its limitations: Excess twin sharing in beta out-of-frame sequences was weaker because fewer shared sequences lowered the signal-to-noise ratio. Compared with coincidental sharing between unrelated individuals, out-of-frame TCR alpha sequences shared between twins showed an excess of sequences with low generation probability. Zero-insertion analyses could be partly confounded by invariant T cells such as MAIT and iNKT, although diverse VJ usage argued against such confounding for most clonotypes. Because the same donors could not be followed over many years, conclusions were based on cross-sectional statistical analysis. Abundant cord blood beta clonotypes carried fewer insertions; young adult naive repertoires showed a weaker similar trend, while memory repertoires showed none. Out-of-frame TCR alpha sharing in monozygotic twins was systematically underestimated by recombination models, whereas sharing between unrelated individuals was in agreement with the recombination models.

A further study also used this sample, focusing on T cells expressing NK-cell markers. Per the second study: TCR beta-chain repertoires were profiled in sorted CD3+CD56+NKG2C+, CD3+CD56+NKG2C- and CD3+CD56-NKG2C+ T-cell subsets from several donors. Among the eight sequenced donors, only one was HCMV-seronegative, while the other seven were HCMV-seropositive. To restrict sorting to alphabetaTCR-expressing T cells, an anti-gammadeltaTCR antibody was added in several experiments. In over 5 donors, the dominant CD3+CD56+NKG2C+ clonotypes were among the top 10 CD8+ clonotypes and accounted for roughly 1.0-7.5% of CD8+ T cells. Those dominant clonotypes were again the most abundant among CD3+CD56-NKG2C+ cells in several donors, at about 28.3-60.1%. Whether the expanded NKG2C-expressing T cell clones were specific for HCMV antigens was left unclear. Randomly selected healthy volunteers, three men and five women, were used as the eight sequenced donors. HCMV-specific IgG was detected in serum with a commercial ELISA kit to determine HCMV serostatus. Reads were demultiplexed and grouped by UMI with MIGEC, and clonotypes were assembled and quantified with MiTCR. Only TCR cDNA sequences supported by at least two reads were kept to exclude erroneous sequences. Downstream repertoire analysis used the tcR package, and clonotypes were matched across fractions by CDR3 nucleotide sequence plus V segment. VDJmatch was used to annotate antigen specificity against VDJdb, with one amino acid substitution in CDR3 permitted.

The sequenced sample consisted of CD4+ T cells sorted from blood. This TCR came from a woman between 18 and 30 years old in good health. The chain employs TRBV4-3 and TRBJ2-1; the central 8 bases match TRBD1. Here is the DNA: TGCGCCAGCAGCCAACAGCGGACAGGGTACAATGAGCAGTTCTTC. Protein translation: CASSQQRTGYNEQFF.